These T cell receptor beta chains were read from a single sample in a study of blood T cell repertoires in COVID-19. Measured with immunoSEQ multiplex PCR; TCRdb has only the in-frame clones, and not every one. The sample shows 68,000 or so clones, 70% to 85% of them seen only once. The sequenced material came from peripheral blood. The receptors derive from a human donor in a cohort sampled during active COVID-19. The CDR3 runs from the conserved cysteine through the conserved F or W. A D gene is named only where the DNA matches it firmly. Clone size is not always given. Where it is, it says once, few, many or a class for expanded clones.

>-|TRBD2|TRBJ2-1|TRBV10-3
TGTGCCATCAGTGAACCGGGACTAGCTGTTGATGAGCAGTTCTTC
CAISEPGLAVDEQFF
>-|-|TRBJ1-1|TRBV5-5
TGTGCCAGCAGCTTCCGGGGGGCCACTGAAGCTTTCTTT
CASSFRGATEAFF
>-|TRBD1|TRBJ2-7|TRBV6-5
TGTGCCAGCAGTTACCGGGACAGGGGGCCCTACGAGCAGTACTTC
CASSYRDRGPYEQYF
>-|TRBD1|TRBJ1-1|TRBV9
TGTGCCAGCAGCGTAGATTTCGCGGGGACAGGGACGTATACTGAAGCTTTCTTT
CASSVDFAGTGTYTEAFF
>-|-|TRBJ1-2|TRBV30
TGTGCCTGGAGCCCAATCCCGGGACTGGTTACTGGCTACACCTTC
CAWSPIPGLVTGYTF
>-|TRBD1|TRBJ2-7|TRBV4-1
TGCGCCAGCAGCCGATCTGACAGGGAGACCTACGAGCAGTACTTC
CASSRSDRETYEQYF
>-|-|TRBJ1-4|TRBV3-1/TRBV3-2
TGTGCCAGCAGCCAAGGAGGGCATAGACTGTTTTTT
CASSQGGHRLFF
>once|TRBD2|TRBJ2-1|TRBV28
TGTGCCAGCATAGCTTCCCTCGGCCAGCGGGGGGGAAAAAATGAGCAGTTCTTC
CASIASLGQRGGKNEQFF
>once|-|TRBJ1-1|TRBV9
TGTGCCAGCAGCGCACAGGTACAGAACACTGAAGCTTTCTTT
CASSAQVQNTEAFF
>-|-|TRBJ1-2|TRBV2
TGTGCCAGCAGCGCGAGGACAAACTATGGCTACACCTTC
CASSARTNYGYTF
>-|-|TRBJ1-2|TRBV29-1
TGCAGCGTTGAACAGGGGACCCAAGCCTTC
CSVEQGTQAF
>-|-|TRBJ2-2|TRBV2
TGTGCCAGCAGTGAGCGGGACAGTACAAACGGGGAGCTGTTTTTT
CASSERDSTNGELFF
>-|-|TRBJ2-6|TRBV27
TGTGCCAGCAGTTTATTCCCAGGTAGCTCTGGGGCCAACGTCCTGACTTTC
CASSLFPGSSGANVLTF
>-|TRBD1|TRBJ2-5|TRBV24-1
TGTGCCACCAGTAAAGGGACAGGGTACTACCAAGAGACCCAGTACTTC
CATSKGTGYYQETQYF
>-|-|TRBJ2-1|TRBV7-9
TGTGCCAGCAGCTGGGGGGGCCACAATGAGCAGTTCTTC
CASSWGGHNEQFF
>-|TRBD2|TRBJ2-7|TRBV2
TGTGCCAGCTCGCCTCCGAGGGGACTAGCAAACGAGCAGTACTTC
CASSPPRGLANEQYF
>-|TRBD1|TRBJ2-7|TRBV2
TGTGCCAGCAACTATTGGGGACAGGGATCCGAGCAGTACTTC
CASNYWGQGSEQYF
>-|-|TRBJ2-3|TRBV19
TGTGCCAGTAGCTCCCGGGGGGCCCTACGGACAGATACGCAGTATTTT
CASSSRGALRTDTQYF
>-|-|TRBJ1-2|TRBV2
TGTGCCAGCAGTGGGCCCCAAGGCAGGGGTCTGTCCGGCTACACCTTC
CASSGPQGRGLSGYTF
>-|-|TRBJ2-7|TRBV7-9
TGTGCCAGCAGCTTAGCTGGGCAGATCGAGCAGTACTTC
CASSLAGQIEQYF
>once|TRBD1|TRBJ1-5|TRBV5-6
TGTGCCAGCAGCTTGAGAGGGGGCCGGAGCAATCAGCCCCAGCATTTT
CASSLRGGRSNQPQHF
>-|TRBD1|TRBJ2-1|TRBV5-6
TGTGCCAGCAGCTTTCGGGACAGGGTCTTCTTC
CASSFRDRVFF
>-|-|TRBJ2-7|TRBV9
TGTGCCAGCAGCTACACTTCGAGGCCCCAAGCCGAGCAGTACTTC
CASSYTSRPQAEQYF
>once|-|TRBJ1-3|TRBV7-8
TGTGCCAGCAGCTTAGTTAACAGGGGAAACACCATATATTTT
CASSLVNRGNTIYF